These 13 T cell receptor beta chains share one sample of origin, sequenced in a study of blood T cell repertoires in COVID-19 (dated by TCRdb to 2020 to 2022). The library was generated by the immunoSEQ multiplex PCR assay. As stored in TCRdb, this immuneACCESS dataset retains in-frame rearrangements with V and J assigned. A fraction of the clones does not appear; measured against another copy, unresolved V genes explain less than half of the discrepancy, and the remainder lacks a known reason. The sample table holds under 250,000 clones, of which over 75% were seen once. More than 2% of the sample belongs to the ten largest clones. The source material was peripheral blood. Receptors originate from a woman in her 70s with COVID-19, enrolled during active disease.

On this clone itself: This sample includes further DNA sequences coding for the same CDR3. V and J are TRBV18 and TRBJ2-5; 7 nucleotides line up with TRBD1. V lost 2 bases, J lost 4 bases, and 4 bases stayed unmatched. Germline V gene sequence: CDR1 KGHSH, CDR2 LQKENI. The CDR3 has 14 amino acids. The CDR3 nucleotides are TGTGCCAGCTCACCAGCGACAGGGCGAGAGACCCAGTACTTC. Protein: CASSPATGRETQYF.

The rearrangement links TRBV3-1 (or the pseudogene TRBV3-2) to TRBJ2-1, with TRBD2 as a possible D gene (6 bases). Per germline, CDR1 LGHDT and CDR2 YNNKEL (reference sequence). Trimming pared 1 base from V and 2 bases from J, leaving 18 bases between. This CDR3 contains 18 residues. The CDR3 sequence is CASSQVELAPRPYNEQFF. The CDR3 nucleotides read TGTGCCAGCAGCCAAGTTGAACTAGCCCCGAGACCCTACAATGAGCAGTTCTTC.

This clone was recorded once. CDR3 coding DNA: TGTGCCAGTAGAGTAACAGGGAATGGCAATCAGCCCCAGCATTTT. It codes for CASRVTGNGNQPQHF. The chain links TRBV19 to TRBJ1-5; TRBD1 might be the D (6 bases). The CDR3 consists of 15 residues. V lost 6 bases and J 2 bases, leaving 14 bases between the germline ends. Germline CDR1 and CDR2: LNHDA and SQIVND (reference sequence). Full variable domain (missing parts from reference TRBV19 and TRBJ1-5): DGGITQSPKYLFRKEGQNVTLSCEQNLNHDAMYWYRQDPGQGLRLIYYSQIVNDFQKGDIAEGYSVSREKKESFPLTVTSAQKNPTAFYLCASRVTGNGNQPQHFGDGTRLSIL.

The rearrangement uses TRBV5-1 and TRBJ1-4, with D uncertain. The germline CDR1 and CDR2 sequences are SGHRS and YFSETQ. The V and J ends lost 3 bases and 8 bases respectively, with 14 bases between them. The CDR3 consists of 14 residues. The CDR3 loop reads CASSWGPTGEKLFF. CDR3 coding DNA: TGCGCCAGCAGCTGGGGTCCCACGGGGGAAAAACTGTTTTTT.

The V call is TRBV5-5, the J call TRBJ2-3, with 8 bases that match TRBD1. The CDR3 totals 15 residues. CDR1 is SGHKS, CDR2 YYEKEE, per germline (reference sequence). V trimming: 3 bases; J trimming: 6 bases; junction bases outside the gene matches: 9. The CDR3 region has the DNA TGTGCCAGCAGCTCTGGGACAGGTGGGCAGGATACGCAGTATTTT. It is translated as CASSSGTGGQDTQYF.

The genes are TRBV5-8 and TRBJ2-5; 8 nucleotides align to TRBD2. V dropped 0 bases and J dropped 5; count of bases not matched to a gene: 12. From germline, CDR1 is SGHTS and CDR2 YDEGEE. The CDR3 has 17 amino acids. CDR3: CASSLAPLAGYIETQYF. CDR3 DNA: TGTGCCAGCAGCTTGGCGCCCTTAGCGGGATATATTGAGACCCAGTACTTC.

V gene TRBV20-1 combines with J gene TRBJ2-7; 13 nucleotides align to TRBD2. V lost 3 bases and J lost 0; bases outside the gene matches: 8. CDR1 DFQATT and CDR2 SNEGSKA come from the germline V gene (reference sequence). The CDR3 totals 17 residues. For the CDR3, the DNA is TGCAGTGCTAGTATACTAGCGGGGGGGGATAGCTCCTACGAGCAGTACTTC. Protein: CSASILAGGDSSYEQYF.

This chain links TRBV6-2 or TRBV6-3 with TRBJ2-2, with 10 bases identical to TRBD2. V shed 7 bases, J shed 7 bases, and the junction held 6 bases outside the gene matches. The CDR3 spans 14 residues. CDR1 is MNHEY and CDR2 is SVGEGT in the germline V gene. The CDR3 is CASTPSGRGGELFF. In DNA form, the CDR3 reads TGTGCCAGCACCCCTAGCGGGAGAGGCGGGGAGCTGTTTTTT.

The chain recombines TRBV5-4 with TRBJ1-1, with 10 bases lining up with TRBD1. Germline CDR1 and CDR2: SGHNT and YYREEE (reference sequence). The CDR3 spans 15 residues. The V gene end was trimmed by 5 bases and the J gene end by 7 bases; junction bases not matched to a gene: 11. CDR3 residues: CASRPPGQGTFEAFF. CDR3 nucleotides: TGTGCCAGCAGACCCCCGGGACAGGGGACGTTTGAAGCTTTCTTT.

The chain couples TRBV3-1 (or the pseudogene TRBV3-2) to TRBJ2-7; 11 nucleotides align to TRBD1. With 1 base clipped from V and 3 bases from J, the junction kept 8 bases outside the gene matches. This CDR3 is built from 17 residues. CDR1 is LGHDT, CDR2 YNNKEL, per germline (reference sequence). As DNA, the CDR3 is TGTGCCAGCAGCCAAGTTAGGGGGACAGGGGGGATCTACGAGCAGTACTTC. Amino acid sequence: CASSQVRGTGGIYEQYF.

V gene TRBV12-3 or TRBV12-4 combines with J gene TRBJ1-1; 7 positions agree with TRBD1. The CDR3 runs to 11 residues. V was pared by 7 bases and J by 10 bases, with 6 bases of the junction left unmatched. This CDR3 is CASKDRRGAFF. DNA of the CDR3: TGTGCCAGCAAGGACAGGCGAGGAGCTTTCTTT.

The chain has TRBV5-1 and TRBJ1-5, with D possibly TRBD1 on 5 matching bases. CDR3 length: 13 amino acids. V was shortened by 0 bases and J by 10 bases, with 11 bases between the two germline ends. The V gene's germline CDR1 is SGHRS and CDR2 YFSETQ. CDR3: CASSLGGGNPQHF. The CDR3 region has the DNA TGCGCCAGCAGCTTGGGGGGGGGTAATCCCCAGCATTTT.

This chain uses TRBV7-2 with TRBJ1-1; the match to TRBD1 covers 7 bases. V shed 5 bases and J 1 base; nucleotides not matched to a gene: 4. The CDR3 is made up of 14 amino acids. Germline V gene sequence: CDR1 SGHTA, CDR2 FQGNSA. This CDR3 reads CASSRDRPNTEAFF. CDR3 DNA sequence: TGTGCCAGCAGCCGGGACAGACCGAACACTGAAGCTTTCTTT.